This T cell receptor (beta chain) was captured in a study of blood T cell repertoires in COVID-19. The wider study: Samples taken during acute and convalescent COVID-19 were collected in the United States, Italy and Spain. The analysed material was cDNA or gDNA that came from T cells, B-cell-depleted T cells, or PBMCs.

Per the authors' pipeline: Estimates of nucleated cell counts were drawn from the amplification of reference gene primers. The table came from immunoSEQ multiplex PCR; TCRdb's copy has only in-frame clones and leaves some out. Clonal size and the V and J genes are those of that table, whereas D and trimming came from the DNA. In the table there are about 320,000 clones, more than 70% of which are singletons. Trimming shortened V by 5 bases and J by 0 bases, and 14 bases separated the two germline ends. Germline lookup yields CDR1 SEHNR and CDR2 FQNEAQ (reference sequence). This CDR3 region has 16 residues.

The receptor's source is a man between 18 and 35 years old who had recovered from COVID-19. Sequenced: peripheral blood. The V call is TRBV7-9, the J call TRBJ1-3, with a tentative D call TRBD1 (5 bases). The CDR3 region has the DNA TGTGCCAGCAGCCGGGTCGGGGGACTCTCTGGAAACACCATATATTTT. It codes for CASSRVGGLSGNTIYF.